The T cell receptor (beta chain) under discussion was sequenced for a study of OX40 agonist ivuxolimab in advanced cancers. On the study more broadly: Patients received intravenous ivuxolimab every 2 weeks at 0.01 to 10 mg/kg. Findings and caveats of the study: Researchers did not determine the expanded peripheral T cells' antigen specificity.

The table came from immunoSEQ multiplex PCR; TCRdb's copy has only in-frame clones and leaves some out. The sample has 55,000 to 90,000 clones, roughly 80% seen once. Autoimmune disease history or systemic immunosuppression led to patient exclusion. Blood draws occurred at baseline, cycle 4 day 1, and cycle 7 day 1. On this clone: Its antigen is currently unknown.

Germline CDR1 is SGHTA and CDR2 is FQGNSA. The CDR3 has 12 residues. The origin of this receptor is an adult with an advanced solid tumor such as melanoma, head and neck, liver or kidney cancer. The sequenced sample was CD4+ or CD8+ T cells sorted from blood, obtained in a trial of the OX40 agonist ivuxolimab. The chain couples TRBV7-2 to TRBJ1-2; D remains ambiguous. For the CDR3, the DNA is TGTCTTGGAGGAGGCAAGGGATGGGGCTACACCTTC. Protein sequence: CLGGGKGWGYTF. The full variable domain, in which reference TRBV7-2 and TRBJ1-2 provide the parts outside the CDR3, is GAGVSQSPSNKVTEKGKDVELRCDPISGHTALYWYRQSLGQGLEFLIYFQGNSAPDKSGLPSDRFSAERTGGSVSTLTIQRTQQEDSAVYLCLGGGKGWGYTFGSGTRLTVV.